These 10 T cell receptor beta chains share one sample of origin, sequenced in a study of human T cells and chemical hapten exposure (TCRdb year 2021). The sample's time point label, in plain terms: pre-sensitization, week 0. Read against the paper, the sample's treatment or condition label means: therapeutic diphenylcyclopropenone sensitization with weekly scalp DPC. Libraries were prepared through RACE. The sequencing machine was a NextSeq 500. Starting from the raw public reads, TCRdb applied fastp trimming at Q25, assembled clones with MiXCR and retained in-frame beta chains. Duplicate CDR3 protein sequences are folded into a single record with the most common DNA and genes. This sample gives around 180,000 distinct CDR3 sequences in total; approximately 29% of them show up just once. The ten largest clones take up approximately 3% of the sample. The material sequenced was whole blood, taken in connection with sensitization to the hapten diphenylcyclopropenone (DPC). Receptors were obtained from a woman aged 30 to 39 with alopecia areata. Some clones in this sample may be carry-over from other donors' samples.

This clonotype was recorded a few times. The chain employs TRBV28 and TRBJ2-5; 13 nucleotides line up with TRBD2. The germline gives CDR1 MDHEN, CDR2 SYDVKM. J lost 7 bases, V lost 8 bases, and 16 bases had no gene match. This CDR3 contains 17 residues. The CDR3 here is CASSPGVGLAGPRTQYF. The CDR3 DNA sequence: TGTGCCAGCTCCCCCGGGGTGGGACTAGCGGGACCCCGGACCCAGTACTTC.

This clonotype was observed a handful of times. The gene calls are TRBV29-1 and TRBJ2-3, with 10 nucleotides matching TRBD2. The ends lost 5 bases at V and 1 base at J; junction bases unmatched: 3. The germline gives CDR1 SQVTM, CDR2 ANQGSEA. This CDR3 is 14 amino acids long. CDR3 in DNA: TGCAGCGTTACCGGGACTAGCGGCACAGATACGCAGTATTTT. Its protein is CSVTGTSGTDTQYF.

This clonotype was observed once. The chain uses TRBV2 and TRBJ2-1, with D uncertain. V was trimmed by 7 bases and J by 0 bases, leaving 13 bases between them. The CDR3 totals 15 residues. CDR1 SNHLY and CDR2 FYNNEI come from the germline V gene. Written as DNA, the CDR3 is TGTGCCAGCACCTTTTCCGCGTCCTCCTACAATGAGCAGTTCTTC. It encodes CASTFSASSYNEQFF.

This clonotype was picked up a small number of times. The chain is built from TRBV20-1 and TRBJ2-3; the match to TRBD2 covers 14 bases. The germline V gene has CDR1 DFQATT and CDR2 SNEGSKA (reference sequence). The V gene end was trimmed by 5 bases and the J gene end by 4 bases; junction bases not matched to a gene: 8. The CDR3 is 16 amino acids. The CDR3 bases are TGCAGTGCTCCCAGGGGGACTAGCGGGAGTTCAGATACGCAGTATTTT. This sequence encodes CSAPRGTSGSSDTQYF.

The chain carries TRBV7-2 and TRBJ2-5; 7 bases match TRBD2. This CDR3 comprises 14 residues. Germline V gene sequence: CDR1 SGHTA, CDR2 FQGNSA. Trimming removed 1 base from V and 3 bases from J; junction bases left unmatched: 2. For the CDR3, the DNA is TGTGCCAGCAGCTTAGGGGGAGGGAAAGAGACCCAGTACTTC. Translation gives CASSLGGGKETQYF.

This clonotype was observed a handful of times. The genes are TRBV2 and TRBJ2-7; D unclear. This CDR3 contains 15 residues. Looked up from germline, CDR1 is SNHLY and CDR2 is FYNNEI. Trimming pared 0 bases from V and 7 bases from J, leaving 16 bases between. CDR3 coding DNA: TGTGCCAGCAGTGAAGCGCTGAGTGCAGCTAGAGAGCAGTACTTC. It yields the protein CASSEALSAAREQYF.

V gene TRBV5-1 combines with J gene TRBJ1-6; D is uncertain. The V gene's germline CDR1 is SGHRS and CDR2 YFSETQ. Trimming removed 0 bases at V and 7 bases at J, with 14 bases between. The CDR3 extends over 16 amino acids. The DNA of the CDR3 is TGCGCCAGCAGCTTGGGAGGGAACCCGAGGAATTCACCCCTCCACTTT. Translation gives CASSLGGNPRNSPLHF.

The chain links TRBV7-2 to TRBJ2-7; 12 positions agree with TRBD2. CDR1 is SGHTA and CDR2 is FQGNSA in the germline V gene. The CDR3 totals 14 residues. The ends lost 5 bases at V and 6 bases at J; junction bases unmatched: 5. The CDR3 reads CASSPRTSGTEQYF. CDR3 nucleotides: TGTGCCAGCAGCCCACGGACTAGCGGGACCGAGCAGTACTTC.

The rearrangement uses TRBV20-1 and TRBJ1-4; maybe TRBD1 (5 bases). Germline-derived CDR1 and CDR2 are DFQATT and SNEGSKA (reference sequence). The CDR3 runs to 12 residues. The ends were cut back, 0 bases at V and 7 bases at J, with 6 bases in the middle. CDR3 sequence (DNA): TGCAGTGCTAGAGAAGGGGTTGAAAAACTGTTTTTT. This gives the protein CSAREGVEKLFF.

This clonotype has a handful of counts. The chain couples TRBV28 to TRBJ1-2; 8 bases match TRBD1. CDR1 is MDHEN and CDR2 is SYDVKM in the germline V gene. The CDR3 is made up of 12 amino acids. The ends lost 8 bases at V and 4 bases at J; junction bases unmatched: 3. CDR3: CASGTGGYGYTF. The CDR3 bases are TGTGCCAGCGGGACAGGAGGCTATGGCTACACCTTC.